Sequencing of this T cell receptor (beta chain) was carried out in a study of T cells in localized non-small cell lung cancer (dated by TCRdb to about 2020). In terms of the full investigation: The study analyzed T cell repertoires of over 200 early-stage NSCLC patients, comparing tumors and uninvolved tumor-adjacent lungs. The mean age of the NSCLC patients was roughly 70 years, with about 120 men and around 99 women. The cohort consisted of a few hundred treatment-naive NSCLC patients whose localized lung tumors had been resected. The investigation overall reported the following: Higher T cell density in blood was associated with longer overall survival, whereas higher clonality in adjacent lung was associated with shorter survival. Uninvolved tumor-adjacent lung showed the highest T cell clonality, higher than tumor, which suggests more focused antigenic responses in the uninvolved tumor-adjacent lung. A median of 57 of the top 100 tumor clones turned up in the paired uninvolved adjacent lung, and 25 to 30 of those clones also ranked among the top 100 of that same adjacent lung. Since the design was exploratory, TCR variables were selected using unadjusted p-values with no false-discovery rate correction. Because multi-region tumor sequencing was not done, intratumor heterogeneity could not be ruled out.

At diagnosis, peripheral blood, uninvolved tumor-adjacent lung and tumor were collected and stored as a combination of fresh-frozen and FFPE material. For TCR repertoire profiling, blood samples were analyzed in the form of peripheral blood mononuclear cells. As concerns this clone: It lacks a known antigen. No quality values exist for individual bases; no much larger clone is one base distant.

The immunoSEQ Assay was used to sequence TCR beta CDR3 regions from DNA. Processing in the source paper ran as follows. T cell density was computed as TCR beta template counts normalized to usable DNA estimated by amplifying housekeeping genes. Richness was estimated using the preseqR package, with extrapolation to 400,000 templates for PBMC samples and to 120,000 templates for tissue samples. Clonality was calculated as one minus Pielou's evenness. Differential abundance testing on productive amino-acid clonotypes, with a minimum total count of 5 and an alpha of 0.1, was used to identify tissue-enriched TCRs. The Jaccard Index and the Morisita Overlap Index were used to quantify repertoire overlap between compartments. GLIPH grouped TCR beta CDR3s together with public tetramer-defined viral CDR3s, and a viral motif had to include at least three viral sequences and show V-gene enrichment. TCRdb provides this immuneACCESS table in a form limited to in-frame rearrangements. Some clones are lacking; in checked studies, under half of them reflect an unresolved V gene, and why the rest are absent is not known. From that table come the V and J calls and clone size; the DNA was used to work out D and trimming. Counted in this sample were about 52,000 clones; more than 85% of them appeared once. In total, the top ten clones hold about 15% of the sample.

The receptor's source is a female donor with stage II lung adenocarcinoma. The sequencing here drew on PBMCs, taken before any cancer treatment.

The CDR3 region reads CASSRTLQGYEQYF. At the DNA level, the sequence is TGTGCCAGCAGTCGGACCTTACAGGGCTACGAGCAGTACTTC. Recombination joined TRBV6-5 with TRBJ2-7; tentative D gene TRBD1, with 6 bases matching. V loses 5 bases of germline sequence and J loses 3 bases, and the interval between the two ends is 14 bases. The CDR3 contains 14 residues, cysteine and phenylalanine counted. The entry retains the CDR3 DNA only, 42 bases that are in frame from base 1. For CDR1 and CDR2, the germline V gene lists MNHEY and SVGAGI.